Detailed here is one TCR beta chain. This sample is part of a study of T cells after somatic rescue of genetic block. The CDR3 sequence is 13 residues long. Germline values: CDR1 MNHNY, CDR2 SVGAGI (reference sequence). V was clipped by 5 bases and J by 1 base; unmatched bases: 0. Method: immunoSEQ multiplex PCR; TCRdb's copy keeps in-frame clones and lacks some. The profile shows 45,000 to 55,000 clones, roughly 96% of them singletons. Sequenced sample: peripheral blood mononuclear cells (PBMCs). The receptor's source is a child less than two years old. V usage is TRBV6-6 and J usage is TRBJ1-1, with TRBD1 identical over 8 bases. CDR3 region: CASSGQGNTEAFF. As DNA, the CDR3 is TGTGCCAGCAGTGGACAGGGGAACACTGAAGCTTTCTTT.